These 14 T cell receptor beta chains share one sample of origin, sequenced in a study of blood T cell repertoires in COVID-19. Sequencing used immunoSEQ multiplex PCR; TCRdb keeps in-frame clones, though not all of them. In the table there are 150,000 to 200,000 clones, around 90% of which are singletons. The sequencing sample was made of peripheral blood. The receptors stem from a man aged 50-59 years with acute or convalescent COVID-19.

This clone has only a few counts. The chain links TRBV19 to TRBJ1-5; no firm D call. In germline, CDR1 is LNHDA, CDR2 SQIVND (reference sequence). The CDR3 has 15 residues. The V end lost 8 bases, the J end lost 1 base, and 15 bases lay between the germline ends. As DNA, the CDR3 is TGTGCCAGTGGGGTTGCGGGGAAGAGCAATCAGCCCCAGCATTTT. It codes for CASGVAGKSNQPQHF. The full variable domain, its missing parts supplied by reference TRBV19 and TRBJ1-5, is DGGITQSPKYLFRKEGQNVTLSCEQNLNHDAMYWYRQDPGQGLRLIYYSQIVNDFQKGDIAEGYSVSREKKESFPLTVTSAQKNPTAFYLCASGVAGKSNQPQHFGDGTRLSIL.

V is TRBV18 and J is TRBJ2-3; 7 nucleotides agree with TRBD2. Looked up from germline, CDR1 is KGHSH and CDR2 is LQKENI. The CDR3 has 15 amino acids. V lost 8 bases, J lost 1 base, and 9 bases stayed unmatched. CDR3 protein: CASPRPGGGTDTQYF. The CDR3 region has the DNA TGTGCCAGCCCCAGACCTGGGGGGGGCACAGATACGCAGTATTTT.

The chain joins TRBV12-3 or TRBV12-4 to TRBJ2-7; TRBD1 is a possible D gene (6 bases). With 5 bases removed from V and 2 bases from J, the gap between germline ends came to 10 bases. This CDR3 is 13 amino acids long. The CDR3 coding sequence is TGTGCCAGCAGTAACACAGGGACCTACGAGCAGTACTTC. Protein: CASSNTGTYEQYF.

J is TRBJ1-3 and V is TRBV6-6, with 8 positions matching TRBD1. Per germline, CDR1 MNHNY and CDR2 SVGAGI (reference sequence). This CDR3 comprises 16 residues. V trimming: 2 bases; J trimming: 1 base; junction bases outside the gene matches: 4. CDR3 amino acids: CASSYGQGGSGNTIYF. The DNA for the CDR3 is TGTGCCAGCAGTTACGGACAGGGTGGATCTGGAAACACCATATATTTT.

This clone occurred a few times. The rearrangement uses TRBV7-9 and TRBJ1-1; D not resolved. From germline, CDR1 is SEHNR and CDR2 FQNEAQ (reference sequence). V was trimmed by 3 bases and J by 5 bases, leaving 10 bases between them. CDR3 size: 13 residues. CDR3 sequence: CASSFDRETEAFF. CDR3 nucleotide sequence: TGTGCCAGCAGCTTCGACCGGGAAACTGAAGCTTTCTTT.

V is TRBV6-5 and J is TRBJ1-5; D gene ambiguous. Trimming cost V 6 bases and J 1 base, with 10 bases left between them. The CDR3 extends over 14 amino acids. Germline V gene data show CDR1 as MNHEY and CDR2 as SVGAGI. The DNA of the CDR3 is TGTGCCAGCAGGAGGGAAATGAGCAATCAGCCCCAGCATTTT. Translating gives CASRREMSNQPQHF.

The chain joins TRBV28 to TRBJ2-3, with 8 bases lining up with TRBD1. With 6 bases clipped from V and 4 bases from J, the junction kept 6 bases outside the gene matches. This CDR3 has 14 residues. The germline gives CDR1 MDHEN, CDR2 SYDVKM. CDR3 residues: CASRHRGAADTQYF. Written as DNA, the CDR3 is TGTGCCAGCAGGCACAGGGGGGCGGCAGATACGCAGTATTTT. The whole variable domain, filled in from reference TRBV28 and TRBJ2-3, reads DVKVTQSSRYLVKRTGEKVFLECVQDMDHENMFWYRQDPGLGLRLIYFSYDVKMKEKGDIPEGYSVSREKKERFSLILESASTNQTSMYLCASRHRGAADTQYFGPGTRLTVL.

The rearrangement links TRBV27 to TRBJ2-7; possible D gene TRBD1, 6 bases. Germline values: CDR1 MNHEY, CDR2 SMNVEV (reference sequence). The CDR3 totals 15 residues. With 4 bases removed from V and 2 bases from J, the gap between germline ends came to 15 bases. The CDR3 nucleotides read TGTGCCAGCAGTTCGGGACAAGGCCCCACCTACGAGCAGTACTTC. Residues: CASSSGQGPTYEQYF.

This chain uses TRBV21-1 with TRBJ1-5; the table's D call of TRBD1 was not tested on the DNA. TRBV21-1 is flagged as a pseudogene. The CDR3 covers 16 residues. CDR3 coding DNA: TGTGCCAGCAGCTTAAAGGGGGCGGACTGCAATCAGCCCCAGCATTTT. Translation gives CASSLKGADCNQPQHF.

The chain combines TRBV6-6 with TRBJ2-7; TRBD2 matches 9 bases. Germline CDR1 reads MNHNY; CDR2 reads SVGAGI (reference sequence). This CDR3 spans 16 amino acids. V shed 5 bases, J shed 0 bases, and the junction held 8 bases outside the gene matches. CDR3 sequence: CASSASLAGYSYEQYV. The CDR3 DNA follows: TGTGCCAGCAGTGCGTCACTAGCGGGTTACTCCTACGAGCAGTACGTC.

This chain uses TRBV7-2 with TRBJ1-2; maybe TRBD1 (6 bases). From germline, CDR1 is SGHTA and CDR2 FQGNSA. This CDR3 spans 16 amino acids. V lost 5 bases, J lost 0 bases, and 16 bases lay in between. The CDR3 DNA reads as TGTGCCAGCAGCCCCCGTAGGGGGTATCCTAACTATGGCTACACCTTC. It encodes CASSPRRGYPNYGYTF.

This chain's CDR3 is CASSFRPNQPQHF. Written as DNA, the CDR3 is TGTGCCAGCAGTTTCAGGCCCAATCAGCCCCAGCATTTT. This chain connects TRBV12-3 or TRBV12-4 to TRBJ1-5, with unresolved D. Trimming took off 3 bases at V and 3 bases at J, with 6 bases between the two ends. The CDR3 is 13 amino acids.

This chain joins TRBV24-1 and TRBJ2-1, with 9 positions matching TRBD1. This CDR3 has 14 amino acids. After removal of 10 bases from V and 1 base from J, the junction contained 4 bases not matched to a gene. CDR1 and CDR2 from the germline V gene are KGHDR and SFDVKD. CDR3 protein: CATRDRDSYNEQFF. The CDR3 DNA is TGTGCCACGAGGGACAGGGATTCCTACAATGAGCAGTTCTTC.

This chain links TRBV14 with TRBJ1-2; D is unclear. The CDR3 runs to 14 residues. Trimming cost V 4 bases and J 3 bases, with 12 bases left between them. Germline V CDR1 and CDR2: SGHDN, FVKESK. CDR3 loop: CASSRDNSYYGYTF. The CDR3 DNA sequence: TGTGCCAGCAGCCGCGACAATTCGTACTATGGCTACACCTTC.